This TCR beta chain is from a study of CD8 T cells in ankylosing spondylitis. MiXCR, run by TCRdb on the 5' RACE reads, gives a single entry per CDR3 protein. The sample holds 150,000 to 200,000 distinct CDR3 sequences; 10% to 15% are singletons and the top ten take 9.5% to 11%. In this sample, this clonotype turned up many times. CDR3 length: 12 amino acids. Germline values: CDR1 LGHNA, CDR2 YSLEER. V lost 4 bases, J lost 9 bases, and 5 bases stayed unmatched. The rearrangement links TRBV4-3 to TRBJ1-1; 7 bases are a match to TRBD1. The sequenced sample consisted of blood, either unsorted or a sorted T cell fraction (not recorded which). The clonotype comes from a female donor with ankylosing spondylitis or in good health (not recorded which). The CDR3 DNA reads TGCGCCAGCAGCCCCACAGGGGTTAAAGCTTTCTTT. It translates to CASSPTGVKAFF.